This paragraph reports one TCR beta chain. The antigen is unknown. Assay: immunoSEQ multiplex PCR; the TCRdb copy retains only in-frame clones and omits some. The sample shows tens of thousands of clones, about 83% of them seen only once. This sample stems from a study of lymphopenia after photon versus proton radiotherapy. Broader study findings: Under photons, naive T cells and diversity fell while effector/memory populations rose. Post-nadir TCR diversity decline inversely tracked overall survival among those who died. Oligoclonal CD8+ Temra expansion after nadir drove photon patients' diversity drop.

The CDR3 is made up of 18 amino acids. The sequences come from peripheral blood, collected from a patient treated with photon-based radiotherapy. The chain recombines TRBV21-1 with TRBJ2-7; the table assigns TRBD2, which was not confirmed against the DNA. TRBV21-1 is flagged as a pseudogene. The receptor was isolated from a man aged 50 or older with gastric cancer. The DNA for the CDR3 is TGTGCCAGCAGCCACCAAGCGAGGACTAGCGGGAGAAGACACGAGCAGTACTTC. Protein sequence: CASSHQARTSGRRHEQYF.